Reported below is one TCR beta chain. The source of the sample is a study of synovial regulatory T cells in juvenile arthritis. Produced via immunoSEQ multiplex PCR; TCRdb's table is partial and in-frame only. The sample data list 9,000 to 10,000 clones. This CDR3 comprises 15 residues. Nucleotide data are not available. Germline V CDR1 and CDR2: KGHSH, LQKENI. The sequence derives from a donor aged 2 to 35 with juvenile idiopathic arthritis. This chain uses TRBV18 with TRBJ2-7; TCRdb's D gene call, TRBD1, goes unchecked for lack of DNA. Sequencing used Treg cells from blood. Sample subset: remaining (HLA-DR-negative) circulating blood Treg cells. The CDR3 protein is CASSATTGQSYEQYF.